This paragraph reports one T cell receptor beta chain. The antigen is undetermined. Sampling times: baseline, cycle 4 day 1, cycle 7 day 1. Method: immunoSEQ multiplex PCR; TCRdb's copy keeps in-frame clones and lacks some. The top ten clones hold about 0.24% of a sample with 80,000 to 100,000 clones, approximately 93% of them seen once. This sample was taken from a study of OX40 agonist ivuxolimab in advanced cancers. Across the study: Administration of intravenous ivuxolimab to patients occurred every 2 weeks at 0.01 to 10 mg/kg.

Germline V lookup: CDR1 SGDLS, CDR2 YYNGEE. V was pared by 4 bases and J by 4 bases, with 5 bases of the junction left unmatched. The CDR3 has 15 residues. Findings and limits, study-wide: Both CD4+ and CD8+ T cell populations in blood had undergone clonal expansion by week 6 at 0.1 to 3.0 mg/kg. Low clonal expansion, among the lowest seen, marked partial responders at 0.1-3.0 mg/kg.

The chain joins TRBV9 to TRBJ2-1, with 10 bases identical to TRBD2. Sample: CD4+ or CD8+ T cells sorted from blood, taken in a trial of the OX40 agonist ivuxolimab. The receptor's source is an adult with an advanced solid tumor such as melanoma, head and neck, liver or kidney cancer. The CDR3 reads CASSHKREGYNEQFF. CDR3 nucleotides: TGTGCCAGCAGCCATAAGCGGGAGGGATACAATGAGCAGTTCTTC.